A selection of T cell receptor beta chains follows, all from one sample in a study of T-cell memory formation after mild COVID-19. A single record per CDR3 protein comes from TCRdb applying MiXCR to the 5' RACE reads. The sample lists 360,000 or so distinct CDR3 sequences; 28% were seen once. What was sequenced was PBMCs or a T cell subset sorted from them (not recorded which). The source of these receptors is an adult woman who had mild COVID-19 (a few samples of this study predate the infection). Cell type and time point are not known. CDR3s include the opening cysteine and the closing phenylalanine or tryptophan. Fields, in order: CDR3 protein, V gene, J gene.

CASSSGTSGTQETQYF	TRBV5-1	TRBJ2-5
CASSVGGSSGSGYEQYF	TRBV9	TRBJ2-7
CASSPRTGGSRGYTF	TRBV12-3/TRBV12-4	TRBJ1-2
CASSEAQGRKLFF	TRBV5-1	TRBJ1-4
CASSVGLFGGDGYTF	TRBV9	TRBJ1-2
CASSYMGQGNTEAFF	TRBV7-7	TRBJ1-1
CASSAVDRAKNIQYF	TRBV5-1	TRBJ2-4
CATPTEKGPYEQYF	TRBV24-1	TRBJ2-7
CASSNLAGGPNEQFF	TRBV27	TRBJ2-1
CASSESGSADTQYF	TRBV9	TRBJ2-3
CATDVFRDVRTGELFF	TRBV7-2	TRBJ2-2
CASSLYQGIETQYF	TRBV7-7	TRBJ2-5
CASSPVAGGPGRTGELFF	TRBV5-1	TRBJ2-2
CASRRGTEAFF	TRBV6-4	TRBJ1-1
CASGTGLGQGPYGYTF	TRBV19	TRBJ1-2
CASAGGTGRYEQYF	TRBV5-1	TRBJ2-7